This TCR beta chain appears in the sequencing data of a study of vaccination effects on CD4 cells after COVID-19. Study at large: Antigen-specific CD4+ T cells expanded by the ViraFEST assay with viral peptide pools were then sequenced. Participants were given two doses of BNT162b2 or mRNA-1273 vaccine.

Trimming left V 4 bases short and J 5 bases short, with 20 bases between. CDR3 length equals 16 residues. The germline V gene encodes CDR1 LGHNA and CDR2 YNFKEQ. Here immunoSEQ multiplex PCR was the method, and the copy in TCRdb shows in-frame clones only, minus some. This sample has around 26,000 clones, with around 73% found just once. Details on this clone: Its specificity is not known.

Subsequent to roughly 9 days of culture, CD4+ T cells were isolated. Neither prior SARS-CoV-2 infection nor positive nucleocapsid antibodies were present in the vaccine recipients. Broader study findings: Marked clonal contraction of both clone types appeared late after vaccination.

Sample: CD4+ T cells from PBMCs cultured without peptide, taken before COVID-19 vaccination. The chain uses TRBV4-2 and TRBJ2-5; D is unresolved. The clonotype comes from a human donor who received a COVID-19 vaccine. CDR3 loop: CASSPNELTDSETQYF. The DNA of the CDR3 is TGTGCCAGCAGCCCCAATGAACTCACGGATTCCGAGACCCAGTACTTC.